Below, 32 T cell receptor beta chains from the same sample are listed, as sequenced in a study of cytomegalovirus exposure and HLA in healthy donors. Assay used: immunoSEQ multiplex PCR; TCRdb lists only in-frame clones, some missing. The sample lists about 160,000 clones, 85% seen once, with under 2.5% in the top ten. The material sequenced was PBMCs. Receptor source: a man younger than 40 in good health and CMV-seropositive.

The V call is TRBV7-9, the J call TRBJ2-2, with 9 positions matching TRBD1. CDR1 and CDR2 (germline): SEHNR, FQNEAQ (reference sequence). This CDR3 is built from 15 residues. V shed 4 bases and J 5 bases; nucleotides not matched to a gene: 5. Written as DNA, the CDR3 is TGTGCCAGCAGCTCACAGGGGGCTTTGACCGGGGAGCTGTTTTTT. This gives the protein CASSSQGALTGELFF.

The rearrangement links TRBV4-1 to TRBJ2-6; a possible D gene is TRBD1 (6 bases). Germline V gives CDR1 MGHRA, CDR2 YSYEKL. The CDR3 runs to 17 residues. The V end was cut by 1 base, the J end by 2 bases, with 12 bases between. This CDR3 is CASSQGQGRTGANVLTF. CDR3 DNA: TGCGCCAGCAGCCAAGGCCAGGGGAGAACTGGGGCCAACGTCCTGACTTTC.

The chain employs TRBV7-8 and TRBJ2-5; TRBD1 might be the D (6 bases). V was cut by 0 bases and J by 4 bases, with 9 bases left in between. CDR1 and CDR2 (germline): SGHVS, FQNEAQ. The CDR3 covers 14 residues. The CDR3 DNA reads TGTGCCAGCAGCTTAGCTGGGGGCCCAGAGACCCAGTACTTC. Amino acids: CASSLAGGPETQYF.

V and J are TRBV10-3 and TRBJ1-1; 8 bases map to TRBD1. Germline V gives CDR1 ENHRY, CDR2 SYGVKD. The CDR3 spans 15 residues. V gave up 5 bases and J gave up 4 bases; unmatched junction bases: 9. The CDR3 DNA reads as TGTGCCATCAGTCAGGGGGCCCTCGGGGGCACTGAAGCTTTCTTT. Its translation: CAISQGALGGTEAFF.

This rearrangement joins TRBV4-1 to TRBJ1-6, with a tentative D call TRBD1 (6 bases). V was pared by 1 base and J by 5 bases, with 9 bases between. Germline CDR1 MGHRA, CDR2 YSYEKL. This CDR3 is 15 amino acids long. The CDR3 loop reads CASSQGTEHNSPLHF. Written as DNA, the CDR3 is TGCGCCAGCAGCCAAGGGACAGAACATAATTCACCCCTCCACTTT.

The chain has TRBV6-1 and TRBJ1-1; 12 nucleotides align to TRBD1. Germline V gene sequence: CDR1 MNHNS, CDR2 SASEGT. Losses at the gene ends were 4 bases for V and 4 bases for J; bases not matched to a gene: 4. This CDR3 is 15 amino acids long. The CDR3 DNA follows: TGTGCCAGCAGTGTGAGGGACAGGGGGCCCACTGAAGCTTTCTTT. Protein sequence: CASSVRDRGPTEAFF.

The chain uses TRBV7-6 and TRBJ2-3, with TRBD2 matching 8 bases. V was pared by 5 bases and J by 3 bases, with 13 bases of the junction left unmatched. The CDR3 is 17 residues long. Germline V gene lookup returns CDR1 SGHVS and CDR2 FNYEAQ. CDR3 sequence (DNA): TGTGCCAGCAGCCCCGTCGGGGGGGGCTTATTGACAGATACGCAGTATTTT. It is translated as CASSPVGGGLLTDTQYF.

The chain is built from TRBV9 and TRBJ2-3, with 8 bases fitting TRBD2. The CDR3 sequence is 15 residues long. CDR1 SGDLS and CDR2 YYNGEE come from the germline V gene. V shed 0 bases, J shed 6 bases, and the junction held 6 bases outside the gene matches. CDR3: CASSVVTGGMDTQYF. The CDR3 nucleotides are TGTGCCAGCAGCGTAGTGACGGGGGGGATGGATACGCAGTATTTT.

The gene calls are TRBV30 and TRBJ1-4, with D tentatively TRBD1 (5 bases). Germline V lookup: CDR1 GTSNPN, CDR2 SVGIG (reference sequence). The V gene lost 6 bases and the J gene lost 0 bases, with 11 bases spanning the gap. The CDR3 has 14 amino acids. In nucleotides, the CDR3 is TGTGCCTGCTTTGACAGAGCAACTAATGAAAAACTGTTTTTT. It is translated as CACFDRATNEKLFF. The whole variable domain, remainder taken from reference TRBV30 and TRBJ1-4, is SQTIHQWPATLVQPVGSPLSLECTVEGTSNPNLYWYRQAAGRGLQLLFYSVGIGQISSEVPQNLSASRPQDRQFILSSKKLLLSDSGFYLCACFDRATNEKLFFGSGTQLSVL.

V and J are TRBV18 and TRBJ1-4; D is possibly TRBD1 (5 bases). The V gene's germline CDR1 is KGHSH and CDR2 LQKENI. The CDR3 has 14 residues. The ends were cut back, 6 bases at V and 7 bases at J, with 15 bases in the middle. CDR3 bases: TGTGCCAGCTCCCCCGGGACGGGGGGTGAAAAACTGTTTTTT. As protein: CASSPGTGGEKLFF.

This chain joins TRBV9 and TRBJ2-5; D might be TRBD1 (5 bases). Deletions cut 2 bases from V and 1 base from J, with 15 bases between. Germline CDR1 SGDLS, CDR2 YYNGEE. There are 16 residues in the CDR3. CDR3 coding DNA: TGTGCCAGCAGCGTGGGGCAGGGAAGTCTCCAAGAGACCCAGTACTTC. This sequence encodes CASSVGQGSLQETQYF.

The chain has TRBV5-5 and TRBJ1-4; D not certain. With 0 bases removed from V and 1 base from J, the gap between germline ends came to 4 bases. The CDR3 has 14 amino acids. The V gene's germline CDR1 is SGHKS and CDR2 YYEKEE (reference sequence). This CDR3 reads CASSLARTNEKLFF. CDR3 DNA: TGTGCCAGCAGCTTGGCCCGAACTAATGAAAAACTGTTTTTT.

The chain couples TRBV4-3 to TRBJ1-5, with 9 bases that match TRBD1. The CDR3 spans 13 residues. The J segment lost 11 bases and the V segment lost 1 base, leaving 3 bases of the junction unmatched. CDR1 is LGHNA and CDR2 is YSLEER in the germline V gene. DNA of the CDR3: TGCGCCAGCAGCCAAGGCAGGGACAGGGCCCAGCATTTT. Translated, it gives CASSQGRDRAQHF.

The chain links TRBV2 to TRBJ1-5; 8 nucleotides agree with TRBD1. Per germline, CDR1 SNHLY and CDR2 FYNNEI. V lost 3 bases and J lost 6; bases outside the gene matches: 4. This CDR3 region has 14 residues. CDR3: CASSDSGGGQPQHF. The CDR3 coding sequence is TGTGCCAGCAGTGACTCAGGGGGCGGTCAGCCCCAGCATTTT.

This chain joins TRBV10-3 and TRBJ1-2; the D gene is possibly TRBD1 (5 bases). The V and J ends lost 5 bases and 1 base respectively, with 8 bases between them. CDR1 ENHRY and CDR2 SYGVKD come from the germline V gene. The CDR3 covers 13 residues. The CDR3 reads CAISHGGNYGYTF. For the CDR3, the DNA is TGTGCCATCAGTCACGGGGGTAACTATGGCTACACCTTC.

The CDR3 bases are TGTGCCAGCAGCTCAGTTAGCACAGATACGCAGTATTTT. Its protein product is CASSSVSTDTQYF. The rearrangement uses TRBV11-1 and TRBJ2-3; D remains ambiguous. Per germline, CDR1 SGHAT and CDR2 FQDESV (reference sequence). The CDR3 is made up of 13 amino acids. Trimming removed 4 bases at V and 0 bases at J, with 5 bases between.

The gene calls are TRBV6-1 and TRBJ1-5; D perhaps matches TRBD1 (6 bases). With 2 bases removed from V and 8 bases from J, the gap between germline ends came to 16 bases. Per the germline V gene, CDR1 is MNHNS and CDR2 is SASEGT. CDR3 length: 15 residues. The CDR3 loop reads CASSEIRGAGEPQHF. The CDR3 region has the DNA TGTGCCAGCAGTGAAATTCGGGGGGCCGGGGAGCCCCAGCATTTT.

This rearrangement joins TRBV27 to TRBJ2-1; 9 bases align to TRBD2. The CDR3 is made up of 15 amino acids. Germline V gene sequence: CDR1 MNHEY, CDR2 SMNVEV (reference sequence). V dropped 3 bases and J dropped 3; count of bases not matched to a gene: 3. CDR3: CASSFPRGGYNEQFF. The CDR3 nucleotides read TGTGCCAGCAGTTTTCCGCGGGGGGGCTACAATGAGCAGTTCTTC.

The chain joins TRBV7-9 to TRBJ1-2, with D tentatively TRBD1 (5 bases). Per the germline V gene, CDR1 is SEHNR and CDR2 is FQNEAQ (reference sequence). The CDR3 runs to 13 residues. V was clipped by 3 bases and J by 10 bases, with 15 bases between them. The CDR3 coding sequence is TGTGCCAGCAGCTTGGACGCGGGGGTTGACTACACCTTC. It specifies CASSLDAGVDYTF.

The J gene is TRBJ2-7, the V gene TRBV4-3; D remains unclear. This CDR3 is built from 14 residues. Germline lookup yields CDR1 LGHNA and CDR2 YSLEER. The ends were cut back, 6 bases at V and 5 bases at J, with 17 bases in the middle. This CDR3 reads CASSTFVTSNEQYF. For the CDR3, the DNA is TGCGCCAGCAGTACGTTCGTGACTTCTAACGAGCAGTACTTC.

The chain is built from TRBV15 and TRBJ2-7; tentative D call: TRBD1 (5 bases). The CDR3 has 13 residues. V lost 0 bases and J 3 bases, leaving 6 bases between the germline ends. From germline, CDR1 is LNHNV and CDR2 YYDKDF (reference sequence). CDR3 in amino acids: CATSRDTGYEQYF. The CDR3 region has the DNA TGTGCCACCAGCAGAGATACAGGCTACGAGCAGTACTTC.

The genes are TRBV29-1 and TRBJ2-1, with 15 positions matching TRBD2. Trimming took 3 bases from V and 3 from J; bases not matched to a gene: 6. This CDR3 comprises 17 residues. The germline CDR1 and CDR2 sequences are SQVTM and ANQGSEA. This chain's CDR3 is CSVDRKGLAGGYNEQFF. The CDR3 DNA reads as TGCAGCGTTGACCGTAAGGGACTAGCGGGGGGCTACAATGAGCAGTTCTTC.

V is TRBV29-1 and J is TRBJ2-3; the D gene is possibly TRBD1 (6 bases). Trimming pared 3 bases from V and 2 bases from J, leaving 18 bases between. Germline CDR1 is SQVTM and CDR2 is ANQGSEA. The CDR3 contains 16 residues. This CDR3 reads CSVDALDSYYTDTQYF. CDR3 bases: TGCAGCGTTGATGCCCTGGACAGCTACTACACAGATACGCAGTATTTT.

A single count supports this clone. This rearrangement joins TRBV19 to TRBJ2-7; TRBD2 is a possible D gene (5 bases). Germline values: CDR1 LNHDA, CDR2 SQIVND (reference sequence). The CDR3 runs 14 residues. With 4 bases removed from V and 6 bases from J, the gap between germline ends came to 16 bases. CDR3 DNA: TGTGCCAGTAGTACCCTTTTGGACTTCGGCGAGCAGTACTTC. This encodes CASSTLLDFGEQYF.

The chain is built from TRBV7-3 and TRBJ2-6; D is uncertain. The CDR3 runs 14 residues. V was trimmed by 6 bases and J by 0 bases, leaving 6 bases between them. Germline assignment: CDR1 SGHTA and CDR2 FQGTGA. CDR3 sequence (DNA): TGTGCCAGCAGTCCCCACTCTGGGGCCAACGTCCTGACTTTC. This sequence encodes CASSPHSGANVLTF.

The rearrangement links TRBV7-2 to TRBJ1-6; TRBD1 aligns across 9 bases. The CDR3 is made up of 13 amino acids. Germline lookup yields CDR1 SGHTA and CDR2 FQGNSA. The trim removed 11 bases at V and 10 bases at J, leaving 9 bases unmatched. This CDR3 is CAAAGTGHSPLHF. CDR3 nucleotides: TGTGCCGCTGCCGGGACAGGGCACTCACCCCTCCACTTT.

Here the CDR3 reads CASSGVSSGNTIYF. The CDR3 nucleotides are TGTGCCAGCAGTGGAGTAAGCTCTGGAAACACCATATATTTT. V is TRBV27 and J is TRBJ1-3, with unresolved D. CDR1 and CDR2 (germline): MNHEY, SMNVEV (reference sequence). CDR3 length equals 14 residues. V was pared by 5 bases and J by 0 bases, with 8 bases between.

The CDR3 DNA reads as TGTGCCAGCAGTTACCAGGTACCCTACAATGAGCAGTTCTTC. It translates to CASSYQVPYNEQFF. The chain is built from TRBV27 and TRBJ2-1; D unresolved. CDR1 and CDR2 from the germline V gene are MNHEY and SMNVEV (reference sequence). Trimming pared 4 bases from V and 2 bases from J, leaving 9 bases between. CDR3 length: 14 residues.

The chain uses TRBV7-9 and TRBJ2-2, with TRBD1 as a possible D gene (5 bases). The germline V and J ends were trimmed by 5 bases and 2 bases, with 12 bases remaining between them. This CDR3 contains 15 residues. Looked up from germline, CDR1 is SEHNR and CDR2 is FQNEAQ (reference sequence). DNA for the CDR3: TGTGCCAGCAGCGCAGGGCAGGGAAACACCGGGGAGCTGTTTTTT. Translation: CASSAGQGNTGELFF.

The chain carries TRBV9 and TRBJ1-5; D ambiguous. The V end lost 4 bases, the J end lost 7 bases, and 15 bases lay between the germline ends. CDR1 and CDR2 from the germline V gene are SGDLS and YYNGEE. There are 14 residues in the CDR3. In DNA, the CDR3 is TGTGCCAGCAGCTTAGGTACGGGAGGGCAGCCCCAGCATTTT. This translates into CASSLGTGGQPQHF.

The chain employs TRBV7-9 and TRBJ2-3; D uncertain. Per the germline V gene, CDR1 is SEHNR and CDR2 is FQNEAQ (reference sequence). This CDR3 region has 12 residues. Trimming pared 5 bases from V and 3 bases from J, leaving 6 bases between. The CDR3: CASSPVTDTQYF. The CDR3 bases are TGTGCCAGCAGCCCAGTAACAGATACGCAGTATTTT. Variable domain in full (rest from reference TRBV7-9 and TRBJ2-3): DTGVSQNPRHKITKRGQNVTFRCDPISEHNRLYWYRQTLGQGPEFLTYFQNEAQLEKSRLLSDRFSAERPKGSFSTLEIQRTEQGDSAMYLCASSPVTDTQYFGPGTRLTVL.

V gene TRBV13 combines with J gene TRBJ1-3; D call uncertain. Trimming removed 4 bases at V and 1 base at J, with 8 bases between. There are 14 residues in the CDR3. Per the germline V gene, CDR1 is PRHDT and CDR2 is FYEKMQ (reference sequence). In nucleotides, the CDR3 is TGTGCCAGCAGCTCGTCAGGTTCTGGAAACACCATATATTTT. Its translation is CASSSSGSGNTIYF. The variable domain in full, with the rest retrieved from reference TRBV13 and TRBJ1-3, is AAGVIQSPRHLIKEKRETATLKCYPIPRHDTVYWYQQGPGQDPQFLISFYEKMQSDKGSIPDRFSAQQFSDYHSELNMSSLELGDSALYFCASSSSGSGNTIYFGEGSWLTVV.